One TCR beta chain is described in this entry. Its antigen remains unknown. This sample was included in a study of cytomegalovirus exposure and HLA in healthy donors. Overall study findings and caveats: The likely origin of a cluster of highly shared sequence variants was a sequencing artifact.

PCR used 60 Vbeta primers and 13 Jbeta primers. Profiled with immunoSEQ multiplex PCR; TCRdb holds only in-frame clones, not every one. Recorded for this sample: around 25,000 clones. Input material: PBMCs. This TCR derives from a male donor in good health and CMV-seropositive.

Here the CDR3 reads CASSQITGGLVHGYTF. CDR3 DNA sequence: TGCGCCAGCAGCCAAATTACAGGGGGCTTGGTTCATGGCTACACCTTC. This chain links TRBV4-3 with TRBJ1-2; 9 bases agree with TRBD1. V lost 2 bases, J lost 6 bases, and 10 bases stayed unmatched. The CDR3 is 16 residues long. Germline V gives CDR1 LGHNA, CDR2 YSLEER.